This passage covers 30 T cell receptor beta chains from one sample sequenced in a study of T cell repertoires in cytomegalovirus infection. For these receptors, no antigen is known. Via MiXCR, TCRdb re-called the reads, giving one row per CDR3 protein. In the table there are 830,000 or so distinct CDR3 sequences, roughly 33% of which are singletons. The source material was cultured CD8+ T cells from PBMCs, sampled from culture after CMV antigen stimulation. The receptors stem from a human donor in good health (CMV status not recorded). Some clones in this sample may be carry-over from other donors' samples.

The gene calls are TRBV19 and TRBJ2-1; TRBD1 matches at 8 bases. The CDR3 is made up of 15 amino acids. The V gene end was trimmed by 5 bases and the J gene end by 7 bases; junction bases not matched to a gene: 10. From germline, CDR1 is LNHDA and CDR2 SQIVND (reference sequence). CDR3 protein: CASSPGRGPANEQFF. The DNA of the CDR3 is TGTGCCAGTAGTCCCGGCAGGGGGCCAGCGAATGAGCAGTTCTTC.

This clonotype was recorded many times. J is TRBJ1-2 and V is TRBV7-9, with D possibly TRBD1 on 5 matching bases. V was shortened by 6 bases and J by 2 bases, with 13 bases between the two germline ends. The germline V gene has CDR1 SEHNR and CDR2 FQNEAQ (reference sequence). This CDR3 region has 14 residues. CDR3 residues: CASRSGTVNYGYTF. The DNA of the CDR3 is TGTGCCAGCAGATCCGGGACGGTGAACTATGGCTACACCTTC.

This clonotype appeared a few times. The chain carries TRBV20-1 and TRBJ2-7; weak D call: TRBD2 (5 bases). CDR1 is DFQATT, CDR2 SNEGSKA, per germline (reference sequence). Trimming removed 1 base at V and 6 bases at J, with 10 bases between. The CDR3 contains 12 residues. The CDR3 protein is CSARGHGLEQYV. The CDR3 nucleotides are TGCAGTGCTAGAGGCCACGGACTCGAGCAGTACGTC.

CDR3 region: CASSPTGSRGLNTEAFF. The CDR3 DNA reads TGTGCCAGCAGTCCCACAGGGTCGAGAGGGTTGAACACTGAAGCTTTCTTT. This chain links TRBV27 with TRBJ1-1, with D perhaps matching TRBD1 (6 bases). The length of the CDR3 is 17 residues. Deletions cut 5 bases from V and 0 bases from J, with 19 bases between. CDR1 MNHEY and CDR2 SMNVEV come from the germline V gene (reference sequence).

This clonotype was picked up a small number of times. DNA of the CDR3: TGCGCCAGCAGCCGATCAGACCGCCGGGAGACCCAGTACTTC. This translates into CASSRSDRRETQYF. This chain uses TRBV4-3 with TRBJ2-5; D uncertain. Looked up from germline, CDR1 is LGHNA and CDR2 is YSLEER. V was cut by 4 bases and J by 5 bases, with 14 bases left in between. The CDR3 contains 14 residues.

The V gene is TRBV2, the J gene TRBJ1-2; D is ambiguous. Germline-derived CDR1 and CDR2 are SNHLY and FYNNEI. This CDR3 has 12 amino acids. V dropped 4 bases and J dropped 6 bases, with 9 bases sitting between them. CDR3 DNA: TGTGCCAGCAGTGGATCTCAGGATGGCTACACCTTC. This sequence encodes CASSGSQDGYTF.

The genes are TRBV6-6 and TRBJ1-1; possibly TRBD1 for D (5 bases). The V and J ends lost 10 bases and 6 bases respectively, with 18 bases between them. Germline V gene sequence: CDR1 MNHNY, CDR2 SVGAGI (reference sequence). This CDR3 comprises 13 residues. The CDR3 DNA is TGTGCCACCCTAGGGGAGGGGAATGCTGAAGCTTTCTTT. Translating gives CATLGEGNAEAFF.

This clonotype was observed a handful of times. Here the CDR3 DNA reads TGTGCCAGCTCCAGGGGGCCAGGGGGCACAAACGAGCAGTACTTC. Translation gives CASSRGPGGTNEQYF. The chain has TRBV9 and TRBJ2-7; TRBD1 agrees at 8 bases. Trimming took 7 bases from V and 5 from J; bases not matched to a gene: 14. The CDR3 spans 15 residues. Germline-derived CDR1 and CDR2 are SGDLS and YYNGEE.

In its sample, this clonotype was seen a few times. The V and J genes are TRBV4-2 and TRBJ1-3; tentatively, D is TRBD1 (5 bases). V shed 4 bases and J shed 1 base, with 14 bases lying between them. This CDR3 region has 16 residues. Per the germline V gene, CDR1 is LGHNA and CDR2 is YNFKEQ. CDR3 residues: CASSLYAGISGNTIYF. DNA for the CDR3: TGTGCCAGCAGCCTTTATGCAGGGATTTCTGGAAACACCATATATTTT.

The V and J genes are TRBV10-2 and TRBJ2-7, with D possibly being TRBD1 or TRBD2 (5 bases each). V shed 5 bases and J shed 4 bases, with 15 bases lying between them. This CDR3 is 14 amino acids long. Germline CDR1 is WSHSY and CDR2 is SAAADI. CDR3 in amino acids: CASSFYPGPYEQYV. The CDR3 DNA is TGCGCCAGCAGTTTTTATCCGGGGCCATACGAGCAGTACGTC.

The rearrangement joins TRBV5-4 to TRBJ1-1; D unclear. Germline V CDR1 and CDR2: SGHNT, YYREEE (reference sequence). Trimming took 6 bases from V and 0 from J, leaving 6 bases between them. The CDR3 runs 12 residues. CDR3 in amino acids: CASTYMNTEAFF. The CDR3 bases are TGTGCCAGCACCTACATGAACACTGAAGCTTTCTTT.

This clonotype was counted a single time. The chain has TRBV10-3 and TRBJ1-1; D might be TRBD1 (5 bases). CDR3 length: 13 amino acids. Trimming left V 6 bases short and J 4 bases short, with 12 bases between. Germline values: CDR1 ENHRY, CDR2 SYGVKD. The chain's CDR3 is CAIRRGEGTEAFF. DNA of the CDR3: TGTGCCATCAGGCGAGGGGAGGGCACTGAAGCTTTCTTT.

This clonotype has just a few counts. For the CDR3, the DNA is TGTGCCAGCAGCCGGGACAGGGTTGTTGAAAAACTGTTTTTT. Its protein product is CASSRDRVVEKLFF. The chain carries TRBV6-1 and TRBJ1-4; the match to TRBD1 covers 9 bases. The CDR3 consists of 14 residues. J gave up 7 bases and V 6 bases, and 6 bases lay outside the gene matches. Germline V gene lookup returns CDR1 MNHNS and CDR2 SASEGT.

This clonotype was counted only a few times. The V gene is TRBV7-9, the J gene TRBJ1-2; D is ambiguous. Trimming stripped 4 bases from V and 7 bases from J, with 10 bases between. CDR3 size: 12 residues. Germline lookup yields CDR1 SEHNR and CDR2 FQNEAQ (reference sequence). CDR3 sequence (DNA): TGTGCCAGCAGCTCCAACATGCCTGGCTACACCTTC. Its protein is CASSSNMPGYTF. The full variable domain, completed using reference TRBV7-9 and TRBJ1-2, is DTGVSQNPRHKITKRGQNVTFRCDPISEHNRLYWYRQTLGQGPEFLTYFQNEAQLEKSRLLSDRFSAERPKGSFSTLEIQRTEQGDSAMYLCASSSNMPGYTFGSGTRLTVV.

The chain employs TRBV7-9 and TRBJ2-7; D not certain. The germline gives CDR1 SEHNR, CDR2 FQNEAQ (reference sequence). The CDR3 totals 12 residues. V shed 4 bases and J shed 5 bases, with 9 bases lying between them. CDR3 sequence: CASSSRLDEQYF. CDR3 coding DNA: TGTGCCAGCAGCTCCCGACTTGACGAGCAGTACTTC.

This chain links TRBV19 with TRBJ2-1, with 9 positions matching TRBD1. The CDR3 contains 16 residues. CDR1 and CDR2 (germline): LNHDA, SQIVND (reference sequence). The junction had 9 bases not matched to a gene; V was cut back by 4 bases and J by 5 bases. The CDR3 DNA follows: TGTGCCAGTAGTAGAATCCGGGACAGGGACAACAATGAGCAGTTCTTC. This codes for CASSRIRDRDNNEQFF.

The rearrangement links TRBV7-4 to TRBJ1-2; TRBD1 matches at 8 bases. Trimming cost V 2 bases and J 2 bases; bases outside gene matches: 10. Germline V gives CDR1 SGHVT, CDR2 SQSDAQ. The CDR3 consists of 17 residues. The CDR3, as DNA: TGTGCCAGCAGCTTATATGCGGGACAGGTCGACAACTATGGCTACACCTTC. This sequence encodes CASSLYAGQVDNYGYTF.

This clonotype was observed a few times. V is TRBV2 and J is TRBJ2-7; 8 positions agree with TRBD1. This CDR3 contains 14 residues. Germline assignment: CDR1 SNHLY and CDR2 FYNNEI. V lost 5 bases, J lost 3 bases, and 6 bases stayed unmatched. The CDR3 nucleotides read TGTGCCAGCAGTCACCGGGACAGGCTCTACGAGCAGTACTTC. As protein: CASSHRDRLYEQYF.

For this clonotype: A single base separates this from a much larger clone, so it may be a read error. The V call is TRBV7-9, the J call TRBJ1-1; TRBD1 is a possible D gene (6 bases). Germline V CDR1 and CDR2: SEHNR, FQNEAQ (reference sequence). CDR3 length: 15 amino acids. DNA for the CDR3: TGTGCCGGCAGCTTAGGGGGGGATTTGGGCCCTGAAGCTTTCTTT. Translated, it gives CAGSLGGDLGPEAFF.

The table lists this clonotype with many counts. The chain carries TRBV7-9 and TRBJ2-2; 8 bases fit TRBD2. Trimming removed 5 bases from V and 2 bases from J; junction bases left unmatched: 13. CDR1 is SEHNR and CDR2 is FQNEAQ in the germline V gene (reference sequence). The CDR3 extends over 18 amino acids. The CDR3 sequence: CASSPSQAGAPNTGELFF. The CDR3 DNA sequence: TGTGCCAGCAGCCCGTCCCAAGCGGGGGCGCCTAACACCGGGGAGCTGTTTTTT.

This clonotype was counted between two and nine times. The genes are TRBV14 and TRBJ2-7; the match to TRBD2 covers 7 bases. CDR3 size: 15 residues. The V gene's germline CDR1 is SGHDN and CDR2 FVKESK. The V segment lost 1 base and the J segment 0 bases; nucleotides outside the gene matches: 3. The CDR3 is CASSQGAGHSYEQYF. The CDR3 DNA reads TGTGCCAGCAGCCAAGGAGCGGGGCACTCCTACGAGCAGTACTTC.

This chain uses TRBV6-1 with TRBJ2-1; D unresolved. This CDR3 spans 14 amino acids. Germline CDR1 and CDR2: MNHNS and SASEGT. V was pared by 1 base and J by 8 bases, with 12 bases between. This CDR3 reads CASSEEARAYEQFF. In nucleotides, the CDR3 is TGTGCCAGCAGTGAAGAAGCTAGGGCGTATGAGCAGTTCTTC.

Remarks on this clonotype: Since a much larger clone is just one base distant, this may be a read error. The chain couples TRBV7-2 to TRBJ2-5; perhaps TRBD2 as D (5 bases). CDR1 and CDR2 (germline): SGHTA, FQGNSA. This CDR3 region has 15 residues. CDR3 loop: CASGLGRLLQETQYF. In DNA, the CDR3 is TGTGCCAGCGGCTTAGGACGACTATTACAAGAGACCCAGTACTTC. The full variable domain, its missing parts supplied by reference TRBV7-2 and TRBJ2-5, is GAGVSQSPSNKVTEKGKDVELRCDPISGHTALYWYRQSLGQGLEFLIYFQGNSAPDKSGLPSDRFSAERTGGSVSTLTIQRTQQEDSAVYLCASGLGRLLQETQYFGPGTRLLVL.

This chain joins TRBV9 and TRBJ1-5; D ambiguous. The V end was cut by 1 base, the J end by 0 bases, with 8 bases between. This CDR3 is 15 amino acids long. Germline values: CDR1 SGDLS, CDR2 YYNGEE. The CDR3 reads CASSVHGNSNQPQHF. The CDR3 DNA sequence: TGTGCCAGCAGCGTACATGGAAATAGCAATCAGCCCCAGCATTTT. Together with reference TRBV9 and TRBJ1-5, the CDR3 gives the full variable domain: DSGVTQTPKHLITATGQRVTLRCSPRSGDLSVYWYQQSLDQGLQFLIQYYNGEERAKGNILERFSAQQFPDLHSELNLSSLELGDSALYFCASSVHGNSNQPQHFGDGTRLSIL.

This clonotype occurred a few times. The V and J genes are TRBV6-6 and TRBJ2-2; the D gene could be TRBD1 or TRBD2 (5 bases each). V gave up 2 bases and J gave up 4 bases, with 17 bases separating them. Germline CDR1 MNHNY, CDR2 SVGAGI (reference sequence). This CDR3 spans 17 amino acids. The CDR3 loop reads CASSYPLGEPSTGELFF. CDR3 in DNA: TGTGCCAGCAGTTACCCCTTGGGGGAACCTTCCACCGGGGAGCTGTTTTTT.

The chain carries TRBV6-6 and TRBJ2-7; D gene uncertain. Trimming removed 0 bases from V and 3 bases from J, with 12 bases in between. The CDR3 is made up of 15 amino acids. CDR1 MNHNY and CDR2 SVGAGI come from the germline V gene (reference sequence). The CDR3 DNA is TGTGCCAGCAGTTACTCGAGTCCGGTTAGCTACGAGCAGTACTTC. Its protein product is CASSYSSPVSYEQYF.

Of note for this clonotype: A much larger clone is a single base away; this may be a read error. The chain links TRBV12-3 or TRBV12-4 to TRBJ2-2; TRBD2 might be the D (5 bases). The CDR3 is 14 amino acids. The CDR3 DNA sequence: TGTACCAGCAGTTTTACACTAGTGGCCGGGGAGCTGTTTTTT. Translated, it gives CTSSFTLVAGELFF.

This clonotype was detected once. A read error may be the cause here, since a much bigger clone is one base away. This chain joins TRBV6-1 and TRBJ2-3; D call uncertain. CDR1 is MNHNS and CDR2 is SASEGT in the germline V gene. The CDR3 is made up of 15 amino acids. CDR3 nucleotide sequence: TGTGCCAACAGTGAAATTCTTCCGAGCACAGATACGCAGTATTTT. Translated, it gives CANSEILPSTDTQYF.

This clonotype was seen more than once but under ten times. The chain has TRBV5-6 and TRBJ2-1; the D is unclear. Germline lookup yields CDR1 SGHDT and CDR2 YYEEEE. This CDR3 spans 12 amino acids. The V gene lost 3 bases and the J gene lost 4 bases, with 5 bases spanning the gap. The CDR3 sequence is CASSWQYNEQFF. The CDR3 bases are TGTGCCAGCAGCTGGCAGTACAATGAGCAGTTCTTC.

This clonotype was seen only a few times. This chain uses TRBV5-4 with TRBJ1-2; TRBD1 matches 11 bases. J gave up 6 bases and V 5 bases, and 9 bases lay outside the gene matches. CDR1 SGHNT and CDR2 YYREEE come from the germline V gene (reference sequence). The CDR3 extends over 15 amino acids. The CDR3 here is CASRNSDRGRDGYTF. CDR3 bases: TGTGCCAGCAGGAACTCGGACAGGGGGCGCGATGGCTACACCTTC.